The source of this T cell receptor beta chain is a study of cytomegalovirus exposure and HLA in healthy donors. Study overall: The platform used for the 95 to 150 validation repertoires matched that of the approximately 670 first-cohort repertoires, a later analysis reported.

V trimming: 5 bases; J trimming: 0 bases; junction bases outside the gene matches: 4. Germline V gene lookup returns CDR1 MDHEN and CDR2 SYDVKM. The CDR3 extends over 15 amino acids. The validation cohort, a group of roughly 120 subjects, included the donors and was separate from the roughly 620-subject first cohort. Method: immunoSEQ multiplex PCR; TCRdb's copy keeps in-frame clones and lacks some. In the table there are over 200,000 clones, around 88% of which are singletons. A word on this clone: Its antigen is as yet unknown.

Study findings and constraints: Cytomegalovirus association was listed for around 170 TCR beta chains. Diagnosis of cytomegalovirus status made by the classifier reportedly showed high specificity and sensitivity.

The sample was PBMCs. This chain joins TRBV28 and TRBJ2-7, with 10 nucleotides matching TRBD2. This TCR came from a woman aged 18-29 years in good health and CMV-seronegative. In nucleotides, the CDR3 is TGTGCCAGCAGTCCAGCGGGAGGGAGCTCCTACGAGCAGTACTTC. This encodes CASSPAGGSSYEQYF. The full variable domain, in which reference TRBV28 and TRBJ2-7 provide the parts outside the CDR3, is DVKVTQSSRYLVKRTGEKVFLECVQDMDHENMFWYRQDPGLGLRLIYFSYDVKMKEKGDIPEGYSVSREKKERFSLILESASTNQTSMYLCASSPAGGSSYEQYFGPGTRLTVT.